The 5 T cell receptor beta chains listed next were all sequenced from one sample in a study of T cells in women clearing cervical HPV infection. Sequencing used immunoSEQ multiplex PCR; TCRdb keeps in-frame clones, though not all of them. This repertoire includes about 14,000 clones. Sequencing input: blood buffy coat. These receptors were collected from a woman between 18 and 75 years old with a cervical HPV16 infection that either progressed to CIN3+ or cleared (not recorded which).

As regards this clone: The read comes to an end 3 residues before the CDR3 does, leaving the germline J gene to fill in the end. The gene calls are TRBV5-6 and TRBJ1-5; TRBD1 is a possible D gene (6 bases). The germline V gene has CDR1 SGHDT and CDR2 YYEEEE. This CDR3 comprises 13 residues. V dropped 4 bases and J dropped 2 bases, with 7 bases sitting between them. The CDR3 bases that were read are TGTGCCAGCAGCCGGACAGGCAATCAGCCC. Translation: CASSRTGNQP. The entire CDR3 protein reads CASSRTGNQPQHF.

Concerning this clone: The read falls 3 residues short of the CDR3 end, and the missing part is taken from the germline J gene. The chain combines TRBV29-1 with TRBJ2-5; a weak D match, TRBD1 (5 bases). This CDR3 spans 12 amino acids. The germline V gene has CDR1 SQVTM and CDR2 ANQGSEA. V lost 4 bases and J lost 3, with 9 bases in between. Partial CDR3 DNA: TGCAGCGTTGCGACAGAAGAAGAGACC. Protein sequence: CSVATEEET. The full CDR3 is CSVATEEETQYF.

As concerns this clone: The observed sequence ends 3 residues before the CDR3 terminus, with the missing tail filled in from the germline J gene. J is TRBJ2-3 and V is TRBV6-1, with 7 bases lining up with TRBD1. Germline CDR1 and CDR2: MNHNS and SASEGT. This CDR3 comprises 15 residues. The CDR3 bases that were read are TGTGCCAGCAGTGAATTGGGGTCATCGGGACAGCCG. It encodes CASSELGSSGQP. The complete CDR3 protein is CASSELGSSGQPQYF.

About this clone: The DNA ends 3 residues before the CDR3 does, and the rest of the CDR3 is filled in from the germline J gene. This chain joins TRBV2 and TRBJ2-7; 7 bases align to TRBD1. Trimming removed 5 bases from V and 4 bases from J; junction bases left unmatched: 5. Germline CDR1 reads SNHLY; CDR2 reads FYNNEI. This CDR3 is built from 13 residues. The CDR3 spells CASSRDSLYEQYF. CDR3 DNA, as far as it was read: TGTGCCAGCAGTAGGGACAGCCTTTACGAG.

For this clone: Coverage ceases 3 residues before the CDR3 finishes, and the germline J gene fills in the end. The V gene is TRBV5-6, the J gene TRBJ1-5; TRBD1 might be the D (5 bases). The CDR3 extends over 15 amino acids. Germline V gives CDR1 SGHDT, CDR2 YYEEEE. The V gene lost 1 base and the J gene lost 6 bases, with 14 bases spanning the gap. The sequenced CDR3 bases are TGTGCCAGCAGCTTGTGGACAAAGGAGACTCAGCCC. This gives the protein CASSLWTKETQP. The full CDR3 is CASSLWTKETQPQHF.